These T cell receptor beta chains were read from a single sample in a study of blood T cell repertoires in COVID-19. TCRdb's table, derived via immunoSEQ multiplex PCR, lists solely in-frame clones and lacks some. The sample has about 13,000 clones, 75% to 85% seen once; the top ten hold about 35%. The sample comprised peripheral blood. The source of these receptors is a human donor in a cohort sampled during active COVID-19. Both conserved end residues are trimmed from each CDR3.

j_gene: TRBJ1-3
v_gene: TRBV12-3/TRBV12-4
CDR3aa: ASRIAAGNTIY

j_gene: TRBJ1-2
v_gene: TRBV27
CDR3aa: ASSYKGQTDGYT

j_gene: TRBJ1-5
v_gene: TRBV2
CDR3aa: ASTQAYSNQPQH

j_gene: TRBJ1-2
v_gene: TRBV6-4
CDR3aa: ASSPDLAGGYT

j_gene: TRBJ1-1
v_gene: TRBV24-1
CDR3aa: ATQGVLGEAF

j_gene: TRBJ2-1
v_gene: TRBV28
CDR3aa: ASRHPGTGVAEQF

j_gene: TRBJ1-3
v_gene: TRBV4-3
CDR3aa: ASSRQTGASGNTIY

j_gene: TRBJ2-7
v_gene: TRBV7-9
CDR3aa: ASSFQGSYEQY

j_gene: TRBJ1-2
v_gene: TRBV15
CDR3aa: ATSRATGNDNGYT

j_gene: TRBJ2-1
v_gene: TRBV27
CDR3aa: ASSFSMRAGGEQF

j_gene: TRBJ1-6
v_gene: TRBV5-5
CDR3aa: ASSLGQGIYNSPLH

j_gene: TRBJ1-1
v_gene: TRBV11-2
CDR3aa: ASSLSSGSTEAF

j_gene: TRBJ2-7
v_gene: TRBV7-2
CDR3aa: ASSLLGGGSYEQY